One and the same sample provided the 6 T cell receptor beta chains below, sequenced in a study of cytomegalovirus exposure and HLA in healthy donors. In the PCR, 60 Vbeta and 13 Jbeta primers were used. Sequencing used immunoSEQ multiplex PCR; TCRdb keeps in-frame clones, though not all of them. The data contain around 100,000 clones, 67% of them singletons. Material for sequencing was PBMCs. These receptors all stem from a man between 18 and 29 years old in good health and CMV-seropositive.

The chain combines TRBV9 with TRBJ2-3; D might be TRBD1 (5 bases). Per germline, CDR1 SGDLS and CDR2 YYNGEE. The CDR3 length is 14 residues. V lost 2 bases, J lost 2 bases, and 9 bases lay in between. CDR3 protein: CASSVTGYTDTQYF. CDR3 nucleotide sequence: TGTGCCAGCAGCGTCACAGGATACACAGATACGCAGTATTTT. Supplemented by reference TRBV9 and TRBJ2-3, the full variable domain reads DSGVTQTPKHLITATGQRVTLRCSPRSGDLSVYWYQQSLDQGLQFLIQYYNGEERAKGNILERFSAQQFPDLHSELNLSSLELGDSALYFCASSVTGYTDTQYFGPGTRLTVL.

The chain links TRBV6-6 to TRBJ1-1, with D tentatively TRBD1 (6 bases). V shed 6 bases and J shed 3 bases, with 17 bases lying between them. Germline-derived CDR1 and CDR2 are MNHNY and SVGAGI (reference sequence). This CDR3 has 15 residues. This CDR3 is CASRKQGRGDTEAFF. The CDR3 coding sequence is TGTGCCAGCAGAAAACAGGGAAGGGGCGACACTGAAGCTTTCTTT.

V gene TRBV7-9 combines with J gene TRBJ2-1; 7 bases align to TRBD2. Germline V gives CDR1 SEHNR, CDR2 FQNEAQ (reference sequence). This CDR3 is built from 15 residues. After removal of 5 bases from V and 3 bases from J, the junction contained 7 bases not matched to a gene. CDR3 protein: CASSRDGGIYNEQFF. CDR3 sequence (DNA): TGTGCCAGCAGCCGGGACGGGGGGATCTACAATGAGCAGTTCTTC.

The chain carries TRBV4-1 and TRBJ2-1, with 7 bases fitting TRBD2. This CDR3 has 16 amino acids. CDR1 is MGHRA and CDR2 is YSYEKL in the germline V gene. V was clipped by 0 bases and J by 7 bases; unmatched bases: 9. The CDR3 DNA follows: TGCGCCAGCAGCCAAGATATAGTACGGGGGGAGAATGAGCAGTTCTTC. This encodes CASSQDIVRGENEQFF.

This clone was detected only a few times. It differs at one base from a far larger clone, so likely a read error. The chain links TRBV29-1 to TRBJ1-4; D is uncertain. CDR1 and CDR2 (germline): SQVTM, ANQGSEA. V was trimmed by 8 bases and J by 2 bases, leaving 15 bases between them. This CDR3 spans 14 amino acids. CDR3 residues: CSLGYAGTNEKLFF. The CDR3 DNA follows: TGCAGCCTTGGCTACGCGGGTACTAATGAAAAACTGTTTTTT.

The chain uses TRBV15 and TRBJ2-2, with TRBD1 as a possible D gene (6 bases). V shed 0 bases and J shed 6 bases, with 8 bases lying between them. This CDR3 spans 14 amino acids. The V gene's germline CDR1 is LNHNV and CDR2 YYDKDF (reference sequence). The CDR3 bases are TGTGCCACCAGCAGAGACAACAGGGCCGGGGAGCTGTTTTTT. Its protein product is CATSRDNRAGELFF.